The rows below give T cell receptor beta chains drawn from one sample of a study of T-cell reconstitution after alpha-beta-depleted transplantation in children. TCRdb re-called the PCR reads with MiXCR, one entry per CDR3 protein. The sample holds about 540,000 distinct CDR3 sequences, around 20% seen once. The sequencing here drew on PBMCs from the stem cell graft donor, taken from the stem cell graft. These receptors came from a human donor who donated a stem cell graft to a child with acute lymphoblastic leukemia. Each CDR3 is given with its conserved first and last residue. Rows may omit the clone size; those that give it use once, few, many or a size class.

abundance	v_gene	j_gene	CDR3aa
few	TRBV6-5	TRBJ2-2	CASRDSYTGELFF
-	TRBV11-2	TRBJ2-7	CASSFDIEEEVFYEQYF
-	TRBV20-1	TRBJ2-7	CSAQSDRGYSYEQYF
-	TRBV5-1	TRBJ2-3	CASSPLTALADTQYF
few	TRBV20-1	TRBJ2-7	CSATAREASYEQYF
-	TRBV5-1	TRBJ2-1	CASSSWGAAGGPSVNEQFF
-	TRBV5-1	TRBJ2-2	CASSLGLKSAGELFF
few	TRBV5-5	TRBJ1-1	CASSLFGRRVSEAFF
-	TRBV7-9	TRBJ1-3	CASSWGPLGDTIYF
few	TRBV29-1	TRBJ2-5	CSVEDLWGEDSQETQYF
few	TRBV5-1	TRBJ1-1	CASSLQSTPNTEAFF
-	TRBV7-3	TRBJ2-1	CASSLMGGTIRDNEQFF
few	TRBV27	TRBJ2-1	CARIAASAYNEQFF
few	TRBV20-1	TRBJ1-2	CSAREALGYGYTF
-	TRBV7-9	TRBJ2-1	CASSLVFGTSKYNEQFF
few	TRBV7-9	TRBJ2-1	CASSPSGRRNNEQFF
-	TRBV20-1	TRBJ2-2	CSARAGGNTGELFF
-	TRBV29-1	TRBJ1-1	CSVDLGVSEAFF
few	TRBV5-1	TRBJ1-6	CASSSGDEVAPLHF
-	TRBV18	TRBJ2-7	CASSPGTGRGLYEQYF
few	TRBV5-6	TRBJ2-3	CASSLQGMGTDTQYF
-	TRBV5-1	TRBJ2-7	CASSRGTSGSYSYEQYF
-	TRBV5-5	TRBJ2-3	CASSPLGRVRTDTQYF
-	TRBV12-3/TRBV12-4	TRBJ1-3	CASRPGTHSGNTIYF
-	TRBV3-1	TRBJ1-1	CASSPMRGRLNTEAFF
-	TRBV12-3/TRBV12-4	TRBJ2-1	CASRPSVSSYNEQFF
-	TRBV7-9	TRBJ1-5	CASSFGQGGNHPQHF
-	TRBV3-1	TRBJ2-3	CASCKEFPKKASSTDTQYF
many	TRBV5-1	TRBJ2-7	CASSSWTQGYYEQYF
-	TRBV7-9	TRBJ1-5	CASSPPGTGDNQPQHF
few	TRBV20-1	TRBJ1-5	CSATWTGGEPQHF
-	TRBV5-1	TRBJ2-7	CASSPDGAYEQYF
once	TRBV5-1	TRBJ2-7	CASSLEQGIYEQYF
many	TRBV3-1	TRBJ2-7	CASSPPGLAGPHYEQYF
few	TRBV5-1	TRBJ1-3	CASSLFSAGSSGNTIYF
few	TRBV10-3	TRBJ2-7	CAIRRTSDSEQYF
-	TRBV13	TRBJ2-3	CASSPQGGEGPDTQYF
-	TRBV9	TRBJ2-5	CASSSGLVGEETQYF
-	TRBV7-8	TRBJ2-2	CASSLTNGELFF